The clone carrying this T cell receptor (beta chain) was counted between two and nine times. Its antigen is undetermined. Germline CDR1 and CDR2: MNHEY and SVGAGI. J was trimmed by 7 bases and V by 2 bases; bases with no gene match: 5. The CDR3 length is 16 residues. This sample was included in a study of cytomegalovirus exposure and HLA in healthy donors. Study-wide findings and caveats: Usually a TCR sequence was rare, but some public TCRs were found in many donors.

Donors counted as nominally healthy when sampled, yet unrecorded immune exposures were likely. Vbeta (60) and Jbeta (13) primers were used in the PCR. Using immunoSEQ multiplex PCR, the repertoire was profiled, and TCRdb retains in-frame clones only, with some absent. This sample has 90,000 to 110,000 clones, with roughly 79% found just once. The clonotype comes from a woman between 50 and 59 years old in good health and CMV-seropositive. Sequenced material: PBMCs. This rearrangement joins TRBV6-5 to TRBJ2-1; 13 bases agree with TRBD2. The CDR3 DNA reads as TGTGCCAGCAGTTACGCGACTAGCGGGAGGAGGAATGAGCAGTTCTTC. Residues: CASSYATSGRRNEQFF.